Included here is one T cell receptor (beta chain) sequence, with context. Original analysis: Estimated nucleated cell counts came from reference gene primer amplification. Method: immunoSEQ multiplex PCR; TCRdb's copy keeps in-frame clones and lacks some. V and J calls and clone size are as listed in that table; D and trimming were resolved from the DNA. The table lists 200,000 to 300,000 clones, nearly 90% of them singletons. The sample comes from a study of blood T cell repertoires in COVID-19. Looking at the study overall: Samples taken during acute and convalescent COVID-19 were collected in the United States, Italy and Spain. T cells, B-cell-depleted T cells, or PBMCs supplied cDNA or gDNA.

The V end was cut by 0 bases, the J end by 5 bases, with 5 bases between. Germline V CDR1 and CDR2: SGHRS, YFSETQ. The CDR3 contains 12 residues. The clonotype was recovered from a man aged 18-30 years with active or convalescent COVID-19. The material sequenced was peripheral blood. The chain is built from TRBV5-1 and TRBJ1-1; the D gene is possibly TRBD1 (5 bases). CDR3 nucleotides: TGCGCCAGCAGCTTGGACAGGACTGAAGCTTTCTTT. This translates into CASSLDRTEAFF.